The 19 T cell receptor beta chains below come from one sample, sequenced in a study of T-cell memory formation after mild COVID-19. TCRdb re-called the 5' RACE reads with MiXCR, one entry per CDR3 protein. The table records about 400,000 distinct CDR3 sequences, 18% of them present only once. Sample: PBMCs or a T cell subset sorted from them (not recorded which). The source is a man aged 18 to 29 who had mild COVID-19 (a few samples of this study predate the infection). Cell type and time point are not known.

The CDR3 region is CASSLGTGFYGYTF. Here the CDR3 DNA reads TGTGCCAGCAGTTTAGGGACAGGCTTCTATGGCTACACCTTC. This sequence joins TRBV12-3 or TRBV12-4 and TRBJ1-2, with TRBD1 identical over 7 bases. V lost 1 base to trimming and J lost 4 bases; unmatched junction nucleotides: 3. The CDR3 loop spans 14 amino acids.

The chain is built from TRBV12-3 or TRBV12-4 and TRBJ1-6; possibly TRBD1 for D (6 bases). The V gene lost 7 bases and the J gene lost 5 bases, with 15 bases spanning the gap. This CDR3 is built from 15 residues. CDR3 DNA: TGTGCCAGCACCCCGGGTACAGGGAATAATTCACCCCTCCACTTT. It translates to CASTPGTGNNSPLHF.

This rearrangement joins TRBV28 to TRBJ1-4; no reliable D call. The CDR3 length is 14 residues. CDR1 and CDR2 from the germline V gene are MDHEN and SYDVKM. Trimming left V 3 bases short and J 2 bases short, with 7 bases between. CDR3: CASSFPATNEKLFF. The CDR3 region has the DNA TGTGCCAGCAGTTTCCCTGCTACTAATGAAAAACTGTTTTTT.

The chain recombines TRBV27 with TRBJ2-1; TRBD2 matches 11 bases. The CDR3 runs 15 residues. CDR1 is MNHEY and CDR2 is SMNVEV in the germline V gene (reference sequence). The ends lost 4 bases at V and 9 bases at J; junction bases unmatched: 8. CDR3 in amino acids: CASSSGLAGLTEQFF. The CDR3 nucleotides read TGTGCCAGCAGTTCCGGACTAGCGGGTCTAACTGAGCAGTTCTTC.

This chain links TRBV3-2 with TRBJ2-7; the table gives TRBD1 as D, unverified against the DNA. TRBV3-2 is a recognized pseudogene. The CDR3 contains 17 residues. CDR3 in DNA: TGTGCCAGCAGCCAAGGCGTCCCTCTCCACTCCTGCTACGAGCAGTACGTC. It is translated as CASSQGVPLHSCYEQYV.

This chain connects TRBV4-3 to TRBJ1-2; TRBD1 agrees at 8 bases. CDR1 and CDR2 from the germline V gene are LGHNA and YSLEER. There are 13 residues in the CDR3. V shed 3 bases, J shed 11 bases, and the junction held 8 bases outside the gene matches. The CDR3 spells CASSQTGQGPYTF. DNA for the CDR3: TGCGCCAGCAGCCAGACAGGACAGGGTCCATACACCTTC.

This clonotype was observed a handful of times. For the CDR3, the DNA is TGTGCCAGCAGCTCGTTCAGGGGGAACACTGAAGCTTTCTTT. Amino acids: CASSSFRGNTEAFF. The V gene is TRBV7-6, the J gene TRBJ1-1, with D perhaps matching TRBD1 (6 bases). The V and J ends lost 4 bases and 1 base respectively, with 10 bases between them. The CDR3 covers 14 residues. Germline CDR1 is SGHVS and CDR2 is FNYEAQ.

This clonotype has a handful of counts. In DNA form, the CDR3 reads TGTGCCAGCGGAAGACAGGGGGCGCGAACTGAAGCTTTCTTT. Its translation is CASGRQGARTEAFF. The genes are TRBV12-3 or TRBV12-4 and TRBJ1-1, with 10 bases matching TRBD1. Trimming removed 8 bases from V and 5 bases from J; junction bases left unmatched: 8. The CDR3 runs 14 residues.

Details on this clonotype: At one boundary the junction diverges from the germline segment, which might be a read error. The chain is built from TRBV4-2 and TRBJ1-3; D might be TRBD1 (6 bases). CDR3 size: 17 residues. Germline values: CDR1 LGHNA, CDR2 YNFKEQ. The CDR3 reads CASSEDVGQFGGNTIYF. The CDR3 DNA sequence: TGTGCCAGCAGCGAAGACGTCGGACAGTTTGGAGGAAACACCATATATTTT.

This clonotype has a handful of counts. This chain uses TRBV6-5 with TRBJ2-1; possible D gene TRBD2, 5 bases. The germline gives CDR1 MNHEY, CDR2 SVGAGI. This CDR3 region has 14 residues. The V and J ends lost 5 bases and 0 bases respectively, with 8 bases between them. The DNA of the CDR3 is TGTGCCAGCAGTAGCGGCCCCTCCTACAATGAGCAGTTCTTC. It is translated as CASSSGPSYNEQFF.

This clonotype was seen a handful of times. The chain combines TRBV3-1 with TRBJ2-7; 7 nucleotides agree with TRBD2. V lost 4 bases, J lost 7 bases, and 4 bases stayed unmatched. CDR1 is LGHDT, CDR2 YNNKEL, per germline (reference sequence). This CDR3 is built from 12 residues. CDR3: CASSPEGGEQYF. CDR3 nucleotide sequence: TGTGCCAGCAGCCCCGAGGGAGGGGAGCAGTACTTC.

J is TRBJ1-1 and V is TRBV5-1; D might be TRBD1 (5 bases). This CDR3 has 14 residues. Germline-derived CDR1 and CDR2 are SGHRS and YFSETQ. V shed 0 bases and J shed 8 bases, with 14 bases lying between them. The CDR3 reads CASSLADQGREAFF. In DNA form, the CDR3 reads TGCGCCAGCAGCTTGGCGGATCAGGGTCGGGAAGCTTTCTTT.

The CDR3, as DNA: TGTGCCAGCAGCTGGAATAGCGGGGCAAGGGGGTTCTTC. Its translation: CASSWNSGARGFF. This chain uses TRBV7-2 with TRBJ2-1; TRBD2 matches at 8 bases. Germline CDR1 SGHTA, CDR2 FQGNSA. The CDR3 totals 13 residues. J was trimmed by 15 bases and V by 4 bases; bases with no gene match: 11.

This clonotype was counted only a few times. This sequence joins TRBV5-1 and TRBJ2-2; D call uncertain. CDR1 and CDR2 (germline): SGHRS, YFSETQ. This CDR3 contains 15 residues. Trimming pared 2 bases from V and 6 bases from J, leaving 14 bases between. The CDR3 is CASSFTSPPAGELFF. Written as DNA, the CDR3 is TGCGCCAGCAGCTTTACGTCCCCCCCGGCCGGGGAGCTGTTTTTT. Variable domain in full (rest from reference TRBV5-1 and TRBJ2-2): KAGVTQTPRYLIKTRGQQVTLSCSPISGHRSVSWYQQTPGQGLQFLFEYFSETQRNKGNFPGRFSGRQFSNSRSEMNVSTLELGDSALYLCASSFTSPPAGELFFGEGSRLTVL.

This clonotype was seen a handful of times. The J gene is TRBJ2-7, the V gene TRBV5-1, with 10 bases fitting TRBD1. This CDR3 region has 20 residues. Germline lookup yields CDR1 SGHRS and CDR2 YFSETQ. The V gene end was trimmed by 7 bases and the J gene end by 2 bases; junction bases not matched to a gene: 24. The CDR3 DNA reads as TGCGCCAGCCGATTAAGGGGGACAGGGGAGTCTCTAGCTCCGGCCTACGAGCAGTACTTC. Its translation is CASRLRGTGESLAPAYEQYF.

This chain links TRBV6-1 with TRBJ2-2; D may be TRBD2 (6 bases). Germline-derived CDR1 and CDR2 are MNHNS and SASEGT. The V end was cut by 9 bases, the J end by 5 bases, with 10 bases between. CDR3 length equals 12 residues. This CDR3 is CARWRGTGELFF. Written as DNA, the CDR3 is TGTGCCAGGTGGAGGGGAACCGGGGAGCTGTTTTTT.

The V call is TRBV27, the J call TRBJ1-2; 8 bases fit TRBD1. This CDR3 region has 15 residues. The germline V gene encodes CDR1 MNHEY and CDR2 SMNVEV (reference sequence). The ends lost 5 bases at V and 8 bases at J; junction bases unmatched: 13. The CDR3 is CASSPLGQGAEGYTF. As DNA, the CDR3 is TGTGCCAGCAGTCCTCTGGGCCAGGGGGCTGAGGGCTACACCTTC.

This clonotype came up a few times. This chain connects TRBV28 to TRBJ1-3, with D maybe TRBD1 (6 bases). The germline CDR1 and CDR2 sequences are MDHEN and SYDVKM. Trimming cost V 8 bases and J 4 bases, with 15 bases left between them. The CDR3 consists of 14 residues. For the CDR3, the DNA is TGTGCCAGCTCACCGACAGGTTTAGGAAACACCATATATTTT. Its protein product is CASSPTGLGNTIYF.

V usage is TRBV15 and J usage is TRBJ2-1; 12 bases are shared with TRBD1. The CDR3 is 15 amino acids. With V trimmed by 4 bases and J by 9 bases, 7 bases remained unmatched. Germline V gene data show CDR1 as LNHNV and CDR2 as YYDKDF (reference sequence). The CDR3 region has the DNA TGTGCCACCAGCACGCGGGGACAGGGGGCGGGTGAGCAGTTCTTC. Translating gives CATSTRGQGAGEQFF.